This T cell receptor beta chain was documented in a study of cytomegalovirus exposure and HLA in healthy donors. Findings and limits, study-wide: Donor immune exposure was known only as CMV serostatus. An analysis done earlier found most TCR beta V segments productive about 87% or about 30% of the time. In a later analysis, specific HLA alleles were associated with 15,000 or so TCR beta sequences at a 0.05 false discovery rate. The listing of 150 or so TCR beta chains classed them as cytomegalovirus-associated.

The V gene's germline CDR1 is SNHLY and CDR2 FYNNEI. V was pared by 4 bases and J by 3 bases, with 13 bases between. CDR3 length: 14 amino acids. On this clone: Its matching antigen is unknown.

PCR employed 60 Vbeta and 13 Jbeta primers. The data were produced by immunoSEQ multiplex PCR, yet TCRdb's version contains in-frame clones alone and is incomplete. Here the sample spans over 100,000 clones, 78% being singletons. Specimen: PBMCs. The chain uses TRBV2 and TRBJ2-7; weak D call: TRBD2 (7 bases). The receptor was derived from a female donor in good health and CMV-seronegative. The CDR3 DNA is TGTGCCAGCAGTGTCGGGGGGCCGTACTACGAGCAGTACTTC. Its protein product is CASSVGGPYYEQYF. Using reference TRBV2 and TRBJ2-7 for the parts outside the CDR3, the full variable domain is EPEVTQTPSHQVTQMGQEVILRCVPISNHLYFYWYRQILGQKVEFLVSFYNNEISEKSEIFDDQFSVERPDGSNFTLKIRSTKLEDSAMYFCASSVGGPYYEQYFGPGTRLTVT.